A selection of T cell receptor beta chains follows, all from one sample in a study of blood T cell repertoires in COVID-19. Data came from immunoSEQ multiplex PCR; TCRdb stores just in-frame clones and leaves some out. This sample has 80,000 or so clones; about 89% occur once, and the top ten carry around 2%. Sequencing was carried out using peripheral blood. Receptor source: a woman aged 60-70 years with acute or convalescent COVID-19. Each CDR3 is given with its conserved first and last residue. D genes are given only for firm matches. Rows give clone size only sometimes, using once, few, many, or a class for an expanded clone.

clone_size: NA
v_call: TRBV9
d_call: TRBD2
j_call: TRBJ2-1
cdr3_nt: TGTGCCAGCAGCCCCGTAGCGGGGGGGCCTTCCGATGAGCAGTTCTTC
cdr3_aa: CASSPVAGGPSDEQFF

clone_size: NA
v_call: TRBV5-4
d_call: NA
j_call: TRBJ2-5
cdr3_nt: TGTGCCAGCAGCTCCACCGAGTACGAGACCCAGTACTTC
cdr3_aa: CASSSTEYETQYF

clone_size: NA
v_call: TRBV7-9
d_call: NA
j_call: TRBJ1-1
cdr3_nt: TGTGCCAGCAGCTTAGGCGAGGTGAAAACCGGTGAAGCTTTCTTT
cdr3_aa: CASSLGEVKTGEAFF

clone_size: once
v_call: TRBV6-5
d_call: TRBD1
j_call: TRBJ2-7
cdr3_nt: TGTGCCAGCAGCCTCGGGGACAGGGGTGGCTACGAGCAGTACTTC
cdr3_aa: CASSLGDRGGYEQYF

clone_size: NA
v_call: TRBV28
d_call: NA
j_call: TRBJ1-3
cdr3_nt: TGTGCCAGCAGTCCCGACAGCTTCTCTGGAAACACCATATATTTT
cdr3_aa: CASSPDSFSGNTIYF

clone_size: few
v_call: TRBV19
d_call: TRBD2
j_call: TRBJ2-7
cdr3_nt: TGTGCCAGTAGTATAGTATTAAGCGGGAGAAAAAACGAGCAGTACTTC
cdr3_aa: CASSIVLSGRKNEQYF

clone_size: NA
v_call: TRBV20-1
d_call: NA
j_call: TRBJ1-1
cdr3_nt: TGCAGTGAGGACAGGAACACTGAAGCTTTCTTT
cdr3_aa: CSEDRNTEAFF

clone_size: NA
v_call: TRBV6-1
d_call: NA
j_call: TRBJ1-6
cdr3_nt: TGTGCCAGCAGTGCAACTCGAGCATCGAGCTCCTATAATTCACCCCTCCACTTT
cdr3_aa: CASSATRASSSYNSPLHF

clone_size: NA
v_call: TRBV9
d_call: NA
j_call: TRBJ2-3
cdr3_nt: TGTGCCAGCAGCGTAGATTCAGGGATAAGCACAGATACGCAGTATTTT
cdr3_aa: CASSVDSGISTDTQYF

clone_size: NA
v_call: TRBV3-1/TRBV3-2
d_call: TRBD1
j_call: TRBJ2-7
cdr3_nt: TGTGCCAGCAGCCACGGACAGGGGGATTACGAGCAGTACTTC
cdr3_aa: CASSHGQGDYEQYF

clone_size: NA
v_call: TRBV5-1
d_call: TRBD2
j_call: TRBJ2-1
cdr3_nt: TGCGCCAGCAGCCCCGGACTAGCTCCCAATGAGCAGTTCTTC
cdr3_aa: CASSPGLAPNEQFF

clone_size: few
v_call: TRBV7-9
d_call: NA
j_call: TRBJ1-6
cdr3_nt: TGTGCCAGCAGCTTAGCGAGGGATTCACCCCTCCACTTT
cdr3_aa: CASSLARDSPLHF

clone_size: NA
v_call: TRBV5-1
d_call: NA
j_call: TRBJ1-4
cdr3_nt: TGCGCCAGCACCGTACAGGGTGCAACTAATGAAAAACTGTTTTTT
cdr3_aa: CASTVQGATNEKLFF

clone_size: NA
v_call: TRBV6-2/TRBV6-3
d_call: NA
j_call: TRBJ2-2
cdr3_nt: TGTGCCAGCAGTACTAACAGGGTCCCGGGGGAGCTGTTTTTT
cdr3_aa: CASSTNRVPGELFF

clone_size: NA
v_call: TRBV19
d_call: NA
j_call: TRBJ2-1
cdr3_nt: TGTGCCAGTAGTAACCAGGGGGGCTACAATGAGCAGTTCTTC
cdr3_aa: CASSNQGGYNEQFF

clone_size: NA
v_call: TRBV28
d_call: NA
j_call: TRBJ1-4
cdr3_nt: TGTGCCAGCTCCTCTCCCCCGGAGGCTAAACTGTTTTTT
cdr3_aa: CASSSPPEAKLFF

clone_size: NA
v_call: TRBV7-2
d_call: NA
j_call: TRBJ2-5
cdr3_nt: TGTGCCAGCAGCTTAGCGTTCAATCAAGAGACCCAGTACTTC
cdr3_aa: CASSLAFNQETQYF

clone_size: NA
v_call: TRBV19
d_call: NA
j_call: TRBJ2-3
cdr3_nt: TGTGCCAGTGATCCGGGAACAGATACGCAGTATTTT
cdr3_aa: CASDPGTDTQYF

clone_size: NA
v_call: TRBV28
d_call: NA
j_call: TRBJ1-1
cdr3_nt: TGTGCCAGCGGAAGTTTCGGGGAAGGCGGCACTGAAGCTTTCTTT
cdr3_aa: CASGSFGEGGTEAFF

clone_size: NA
v_call: TRBV11-2
d_call: TRBD1
j_call: TRBJ2-7
cdr3_nt: TGTGCCAGCAGCCCCAGGGACAGGATCTACGAGCAGTACTTC
cdr3_aa: CASSPRDRIYEQYF

clone_size: NA
v_call: TRBV15
d_call: NA
j_call: TRBJ1-6
cdr3_nt: TGTGCCACCAGCAGAGATTCCGCAGGAACCGCCTATAATTCACCCCTCCACTTT
cdr3_aa: CATSRDSAGTAYNSPLHF

clone_size: few
v_call: TRBV3-1/TRBV3-2
d_call: NA
j_call: TRBJ2-2
cdr3_nt: TGTGCCAGCAGCCTCCGAGGACAGACCCGTACCGGGGAGCTGTTTTTT
cdr3_aa: CASSLRGQTRTGELFF

clone_size: few
v_call: TRBV7-9
d_call: TRBD2
j_call: TRBJ2-5
cdr3_nt: TGTGCCAGCAGCCAAAATAGCGGGGCGGAGACCCAGTACTTC
cdr3_aa: CASSQNSGAETQYF

clone_size: NA
v_call: TRBV28
d_call: NA
j_call: TRBJ2-3
cdr3_nt: TGTGCCAGCAGTTTAAGACTGGACACAGATACGCAGTATTTT
cdr3_aa: CASSLRLDTDTQYF

clone_size: NA
v_call: TRBV2
d_call: NA
j_call: TRBJ2-7
cdr3_nt: TGTGCCAGCAGTGAACTCGCCTACGAGCAGTACTTC
cdr3_aa: CASSELAYEQYF

clone_size: once
v_call: TRBV6-5
d_call: TRBD2
j_call: TRBJ2-7
cdr3_nt: TGTGCCAGCAGTTGGACTAGCGGGAGATACGAGCAGTACTTC
cdr3_aa: CASSWTSGRYEQYF

clone_size: NA
v_call: TRBV28
d_call: TRBD1
j_call: TRBJ1-5
cdr3_nt: TGTGCCAGCAGCGCAGGGGGCCGTCAGCCCCAGCATTTT
cdr3_aa: CASSAGGRQPQHF

clone_size: NA
v_call: TRBV24-1
d_call: NA
j_call: TRBJ2-2
cdr3_nt: TGTGCCACCAGTGGAGGCGTGGCCGGGGAGCTGTTTTTT
cdr3_aa: CATSGGVAGELFF

clone_size: NA
v_call: TRBV28
d_call: NA
j_call: TRBJ1-5
cdr3_nt: TGTGCCAGCAGTTTTTTCGTTCGAGGTCAGCCCCAGCATTTT
cdr3_aa: CASSFFVRGQPQHF

clone_size: few
v_call: TRBV7-9
d_call: NA
j_call: TRBJ2-2
cdr3_nt: TGTGCCAGCAGTCGTACACACGGGGAGCTGTTTTTT
cdr3_aa: CASSRTHGELFF

clone_size: NA
v_call: TRBV28
d_call: NA
j_call: TRBJ1-2
cdr3_nt: TGTGCCAGCAGTTTCAGTGGCTATGGCTACACCTTC
cdr3_aa: CASSFSGYGYTF

clone_size: NA
v_call: TRBV7-2
d_call: TRBD2
j_call: TRBJ2-7
cdr3_nt: TGTGCCAGCAGCCCAAACGGGGGGGCTTACGAGCAGTACTTC
cdr3_aa: CASSPNGGAYEQYF